The clone carrying this TCR beta chain was counted a few times. Its antigen is as yet unknown. Germline CDR1 reads KGHSH; CDR2 reads LQKENI. Trimming left V 3 bases short and J 1 base short, with 8 bases between. The CDR3 totals 14 residues. The data stem from a study of response to subunit inactivated influenza vaccine. Whole-study findings and limits: Authors suggested seasonal influenza vaccinations each recruit few new T cells.

Using its own MiXCR run on the RT-PCR reads, TCRdb lists one record per CDR3 protein. The sample lists 540,000 or so distinct CDR3 sequences, 10% to 15% occurring once. Sample: PBMCs from blood, taken 40 to 50 days after vaccination. The sequence came from a man aged 45-65 years who received an inactivated influenza vaccine. The chain combines TRBV18 with TRBJ2-3; D gene ambiguous. The chain's CDR3 is CASSPPLRTDTQYF. The CDR3 DNA follows: TGTGCCAGCTCACCCCCCCTCCGCACAGATACGCAGTATTTT.